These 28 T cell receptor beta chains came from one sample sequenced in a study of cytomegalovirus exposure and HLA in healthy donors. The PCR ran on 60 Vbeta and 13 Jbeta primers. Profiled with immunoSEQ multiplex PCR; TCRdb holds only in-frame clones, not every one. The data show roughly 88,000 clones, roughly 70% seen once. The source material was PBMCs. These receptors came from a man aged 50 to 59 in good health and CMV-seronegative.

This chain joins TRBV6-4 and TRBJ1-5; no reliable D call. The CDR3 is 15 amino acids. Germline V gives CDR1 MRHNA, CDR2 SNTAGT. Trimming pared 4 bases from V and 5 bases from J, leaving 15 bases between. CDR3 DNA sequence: TGTGCCAGCAGTGGTACTACTTTCTTCGATCAGCCCCAGCATTTT. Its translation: CASSGTTFFDQPQHF.

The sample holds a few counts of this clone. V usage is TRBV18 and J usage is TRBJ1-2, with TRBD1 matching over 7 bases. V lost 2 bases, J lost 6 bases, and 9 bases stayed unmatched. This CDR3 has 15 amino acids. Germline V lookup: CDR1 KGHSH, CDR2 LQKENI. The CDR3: CASSPTGQTENGYTF. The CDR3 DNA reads TGTGCCAGCTCACCAACGGGACAGACAGAGAATGGCTACACCTTC.

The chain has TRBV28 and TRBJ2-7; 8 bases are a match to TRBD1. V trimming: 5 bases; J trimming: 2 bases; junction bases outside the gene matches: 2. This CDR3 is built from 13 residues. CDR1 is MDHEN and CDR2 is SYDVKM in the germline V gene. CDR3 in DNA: TGTGCCAGCAGTCTGACAGGGGCCTACGAGCAGTACTTC. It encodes CASSLTGAYEQYF.

The CDR3 DNA follows: TGCAGTGCTAGAGCGGCAGGCGAAGCTTTCTTT. Protein: CSARAAGEAFF. The chain is built from TRBV20-1 and TRBJ1-1; D not resolved. The CDR3 loop spans 11 amino acids. The germline V gene encodes CDR1 DFQATT and CDR2 SNEGSKA (reference sequence). The ends were cut back, 1 base at V and 8 bases at J, with 8 bases in the middle.

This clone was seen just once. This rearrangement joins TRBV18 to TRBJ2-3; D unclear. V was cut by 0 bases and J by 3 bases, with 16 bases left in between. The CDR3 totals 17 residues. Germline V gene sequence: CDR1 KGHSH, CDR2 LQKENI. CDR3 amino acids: CASSPPGGRDGTDTQYF. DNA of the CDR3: TGTGCCAGCTCACCACCTGGCGGTAGAGATGGTACAGATACGCAGTATTTT.

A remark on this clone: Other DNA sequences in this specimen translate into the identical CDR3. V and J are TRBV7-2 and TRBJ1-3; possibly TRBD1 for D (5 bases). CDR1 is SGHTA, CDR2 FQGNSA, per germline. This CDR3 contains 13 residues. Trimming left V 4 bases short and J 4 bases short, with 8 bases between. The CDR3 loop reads CASSSGRGNTIYF. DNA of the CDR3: TGTGCCAGCAGCTCAGGGAGGGGAAACACCATATATTTT.

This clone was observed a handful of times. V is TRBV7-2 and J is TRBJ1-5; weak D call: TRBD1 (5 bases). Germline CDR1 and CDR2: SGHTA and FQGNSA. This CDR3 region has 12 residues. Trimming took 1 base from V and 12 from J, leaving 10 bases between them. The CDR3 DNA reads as TGTGCCAGCAGCTTAGGTCCCAGGGTCCAGCATTTT. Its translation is CASSLGPRVQHF.

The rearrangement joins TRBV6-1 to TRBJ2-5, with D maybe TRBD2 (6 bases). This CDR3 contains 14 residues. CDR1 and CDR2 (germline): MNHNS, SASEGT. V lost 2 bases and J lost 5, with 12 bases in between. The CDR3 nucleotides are TGTGCCAGCAGTGAAAGCTTTGGGGGGGAGACCCAGTACTTC. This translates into CASSESFGGETQYF.

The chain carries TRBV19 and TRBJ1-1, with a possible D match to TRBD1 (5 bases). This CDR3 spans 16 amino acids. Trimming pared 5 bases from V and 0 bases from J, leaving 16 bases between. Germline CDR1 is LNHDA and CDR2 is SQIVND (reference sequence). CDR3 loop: CASSPRGGEVNTEAFF. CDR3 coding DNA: TGTGCCAGTAGTCCCCGGGGAGGGGAAGTGAACACTGAAGCTTTCTTT.

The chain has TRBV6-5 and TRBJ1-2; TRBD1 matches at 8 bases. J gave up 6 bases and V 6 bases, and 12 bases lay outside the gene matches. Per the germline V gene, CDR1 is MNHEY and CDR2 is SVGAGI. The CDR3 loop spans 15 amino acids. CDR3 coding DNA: TGTGCCAGCAGGCCTTCCCGGACAGGGCAGAATGGCTACACCTTC. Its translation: CASRPSRTGQNGYTF.

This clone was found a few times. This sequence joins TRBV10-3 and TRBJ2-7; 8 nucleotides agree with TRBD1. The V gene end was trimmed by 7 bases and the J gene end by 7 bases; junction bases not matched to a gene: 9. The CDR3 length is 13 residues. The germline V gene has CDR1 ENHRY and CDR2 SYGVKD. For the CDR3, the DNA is TGTGCCATCAAGGGGCAGGGGGCGGGAGAGCAGTACGTC. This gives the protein CAIKGQGAGEQYV.

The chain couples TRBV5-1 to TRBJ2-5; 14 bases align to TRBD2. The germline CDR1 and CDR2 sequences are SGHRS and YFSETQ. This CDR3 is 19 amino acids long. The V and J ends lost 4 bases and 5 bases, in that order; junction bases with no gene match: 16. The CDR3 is CASSTFGTSGSRRLETQYF. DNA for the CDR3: TGCGCCAGCAGCACATTCGGGACTAGCGGGAGTCGGCGCTTGGAGACCCAGTACTTC.

CDR3 loop: CTSSQFGSPKREKLFF. The CDR3 DNA sequence: TGCACCAGCAGCCAATTCGGCAGTCCGAAGCGGGAAAAACTGTTTTTT. The gene calls are TRBV1 and TRBJ1-4. TRBV1 is a listed pseudogene. The CDR3 is 16 residues long.

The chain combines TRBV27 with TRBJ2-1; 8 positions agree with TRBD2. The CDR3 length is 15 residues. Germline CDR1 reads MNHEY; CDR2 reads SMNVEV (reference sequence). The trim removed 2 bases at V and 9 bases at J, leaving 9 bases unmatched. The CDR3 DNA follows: TGTGCCAGCAGTTTAGGGCTAGCGGGCCTAAGTGAGCAGTTCTTC. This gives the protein CASSLGLAGLSEQFF.

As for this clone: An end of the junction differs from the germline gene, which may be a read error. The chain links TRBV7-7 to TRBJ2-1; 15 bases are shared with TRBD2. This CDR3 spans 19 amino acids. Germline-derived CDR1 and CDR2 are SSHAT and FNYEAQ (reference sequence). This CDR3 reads CASSPLGTSGGSSYNEQFF. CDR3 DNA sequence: TGTGCTAGCAGCCCCCTAGGGACTAGCGGGGGGAGCTCCTACAATGAGCAGTTCTTC.

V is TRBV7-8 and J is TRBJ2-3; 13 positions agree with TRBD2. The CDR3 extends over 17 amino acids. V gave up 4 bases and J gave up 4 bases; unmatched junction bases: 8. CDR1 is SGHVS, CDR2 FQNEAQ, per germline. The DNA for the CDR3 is TGTGCCAGCAGCTCTTCCGGGACTAGCGGGGAAGCAGATACGCAGTATTTT. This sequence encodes CASSSSGTSGEADTQYF.

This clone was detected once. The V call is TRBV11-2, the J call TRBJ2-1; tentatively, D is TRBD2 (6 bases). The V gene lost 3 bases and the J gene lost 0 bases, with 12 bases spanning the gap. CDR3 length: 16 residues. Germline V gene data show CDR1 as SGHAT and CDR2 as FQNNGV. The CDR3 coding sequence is TGTGCCAGCAGCTTCGCTAGCGCTGCCTCCTACAATGAGCAGTTCTTC. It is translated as CASSFASAASYNEQFF.

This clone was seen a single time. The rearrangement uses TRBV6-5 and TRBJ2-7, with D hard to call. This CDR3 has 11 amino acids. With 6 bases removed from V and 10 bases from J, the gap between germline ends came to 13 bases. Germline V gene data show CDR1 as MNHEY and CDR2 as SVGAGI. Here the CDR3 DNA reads TGTGCCAGCAGCCTCAGGTTGGTACAGTACGTC. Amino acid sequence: CASSLRLVQYV.

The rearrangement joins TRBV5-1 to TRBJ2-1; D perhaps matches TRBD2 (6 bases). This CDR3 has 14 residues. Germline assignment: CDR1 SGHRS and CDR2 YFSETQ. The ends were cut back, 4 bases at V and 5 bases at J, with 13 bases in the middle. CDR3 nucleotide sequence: TGCGCCAGCAGCACACGGGGGTCTAACAATGAGCAGTTCTTC. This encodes CASSTRGSNNEQFF.

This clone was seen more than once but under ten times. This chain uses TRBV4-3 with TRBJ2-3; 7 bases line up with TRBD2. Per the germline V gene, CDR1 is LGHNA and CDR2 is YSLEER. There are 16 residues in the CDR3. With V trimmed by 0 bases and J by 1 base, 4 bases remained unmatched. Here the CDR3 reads CASSQEPGGGTDTQYF. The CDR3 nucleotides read TGCGCCAGCAGCCAAGAGCCGGGGGGTGGCACAGATACGCAGTATTTT.

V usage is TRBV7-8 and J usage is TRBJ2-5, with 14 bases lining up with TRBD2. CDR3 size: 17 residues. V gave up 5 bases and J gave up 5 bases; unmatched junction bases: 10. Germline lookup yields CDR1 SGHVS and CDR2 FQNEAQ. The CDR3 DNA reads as TGTGCCAGCAGCCTCCGACTAGCGGGAGGGAGGAGGGAGACCCAGTACTTC. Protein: CASSLRLAGGRRETQYF.

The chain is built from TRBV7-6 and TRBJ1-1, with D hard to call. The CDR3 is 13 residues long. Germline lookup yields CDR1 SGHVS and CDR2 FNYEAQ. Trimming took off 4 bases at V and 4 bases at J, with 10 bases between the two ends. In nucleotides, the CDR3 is TGTGCCAGCAGCTCGTCCCGGGGCACTGAAGCTTTCTTT. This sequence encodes CASSSSRGTEAFF. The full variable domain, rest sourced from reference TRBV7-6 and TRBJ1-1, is GAGVSQSPRYKVTKRGQDVALRCDPISGHVSLYWYRQALGQGPEFLTYFNYEAQQDKSGLPNDRFSAERPEGSISTLTIQRTEQRDSAMYRCASSSSRGTEAFFGQGTRLTVV.

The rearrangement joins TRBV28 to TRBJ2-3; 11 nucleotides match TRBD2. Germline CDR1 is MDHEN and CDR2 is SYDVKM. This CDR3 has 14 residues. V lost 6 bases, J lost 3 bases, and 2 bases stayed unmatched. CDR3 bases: TGTGCCAGCAGGGGACTAGCGGTTACAGATACGCAGTATTTT. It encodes CASRGLAVTDTQYF.

CDR3 coding DNA: TGTGCCTGGCTTACCATTAGGGGCAACACTGAAGCTTTCTTT. Protein sequence: CAWLTIRGNTEAFF. V and J are TRBV30 and TRBJ1-1; TRBD1 is a possible D gene (5 bases). Trimming cost V 5 bases and J 2 bases, with 15 bases left between them. Germline V CDR1 and CDR2: GTSNPN, SVGIG (reference sequence). The length of the CDR3 is 14 residues.

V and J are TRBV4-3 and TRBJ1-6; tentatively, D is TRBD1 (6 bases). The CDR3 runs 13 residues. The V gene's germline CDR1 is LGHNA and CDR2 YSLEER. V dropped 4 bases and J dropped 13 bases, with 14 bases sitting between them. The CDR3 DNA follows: TGCGCCAGCAGCCTAGGGTCAGGGGTCCCCCTCCACTTT. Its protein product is CASSLGSGVPLHF.

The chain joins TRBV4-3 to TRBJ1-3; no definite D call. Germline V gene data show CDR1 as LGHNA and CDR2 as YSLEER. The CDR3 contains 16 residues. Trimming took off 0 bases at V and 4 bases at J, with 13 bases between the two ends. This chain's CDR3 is CASSQESATPGNTIYF. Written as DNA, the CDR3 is TGCGCCAGCAGCCAAGAATCAGCGACTCCAGGAAACACCATATATTTT.

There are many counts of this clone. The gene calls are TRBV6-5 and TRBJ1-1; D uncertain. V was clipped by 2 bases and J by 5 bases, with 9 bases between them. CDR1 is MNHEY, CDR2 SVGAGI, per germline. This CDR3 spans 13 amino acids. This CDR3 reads CASSYQRWTEAFF. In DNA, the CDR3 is TGTGCCAGCAGTTACCAGAGGTGGACTGAAGCTTTCTTT.

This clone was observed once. The CDR3 DNA reads TGTGCCAGCAGTGTCTCATTTGGGAGTGCGTCGAGGATCGAGCAGTACGTC. Translation gives CASSVSFGSASRIEQYV. The chain combines TRBV6-1 with TRBJ2-7, with D tentatively TRBD2 (5 bases). This CDR3 region has 17 residues. Trimming stripped 4 bases from V and 6 bases from J, with 25 bases between. The germline gives CDR1 MNHNS, CDR2 SASEGT.